Following are 31 T cell receptor beta chains from one sample sequenced in a study of post-analysis software for immune sequencing data (dated by TCRdb to about 2015). Receptors were amplified or captured by PCR. Data came from an Illumina HiSeq 2500. To reduce PCR and sequencing biases, unique molecular identifiers were built into the TCR beta cDNA libraries. TCRdb reprocessing: public reads trimmed at Q25 with fastp, clones called with MiXCR, in-frame beta chains kept. Under each unique CDR3 protein, matching rows form one entry showing the most common genes and DNA. The sample has under 200,000 distinct CDR3 sequences on record, about 34% of them singletons. Roughly 28% of the sample is taken by the ten largest. Per the publication, the time point label means: second blood draw from one MS patient after hematopoietic stem cell transplantation. The sample was blood, taken after autologous hematopoietic stem cell transplantation. Receptor source: a girl aged 5-17 years with multiple sclerosis. Donor details come from another sample of the same person, matched by shared clones.

This chain connects TRBV28 to TRBJ1-5; no clear D gene. Germline V gene sequence: CDR1 MDHEN, CDR2 SYDVKM. This CDR3 is built from 16 residues. Between the trimmed V and J ends, which lost 6 bases and 3 bases, there was a span of 18 bases. The CDR3 DNA sequence: TGTGCCAGCAGCCCTTCGGCTTTTAAAGACAATCAGCCCCAGCATTTT. Translation gives CASSPSAFKDNQPQHF.

The V call is TRBV7-9, the J call TRBJ2-1; D gene ambiguous. CDR1 and CDR2 from the germline V gene are SEHNR and FQNEAQ (reference sequence). The CDR3 extends over 13 amino acids. Trimming shortened V by 4 bases and J by 15 bases, and 19 bases separated the two germline ends. The CDR3 sequence is CASSSDRNYPPFF. CDR3 in DNA: TGTGCCAGCAGCTCAGACCGAAATTATCCTCCGTTCTTC.

The chain carries TRBV20-1 and TRBJ1-2; no clear D. The CDR3 contains 13 residues. Germline V gene sequence: CDR1 DFQATT, CDR2 SNEGSKA (reference sequence). Trimming pared 1 base from V and 7 bases from J, leaving 13 bases between. The CDR3 DNA reads TGCAGTGCTAGAGCGGTCCCTCGGGCTGGCTACACCTTC. It specifies CSARAVPRAGYTF.

This CDR3 is CSARDVGMNTEAFF. The CDR3 region has the DNA TGCAGTGCTAGAGACGTAGGCATGAACACTGAAGCTTTCTTT. The V gene is TRBV20-1, the J gene TRBJ1-1; D ambiguous. There are 14 residues in the CDR3. Germline CDR1 and CDR2: DFQATT and SNEGSKA (reference sequence). The V and J ends lost 0 bases and 0 bases respectively, with 8 bases between them.

The chain has TRBV6-2 or TRBV6-3 and TRBJ2-7; D gene ambiguous. Between the trimmed V and J ends, which lost 2 bases and 1 base, there was a span of 9 bases. CDR3 length: 14 residues. Germline loops: CDR1 MNHEY, CDR2 SVGEGT. CDR3 region: CASSYGSLSYEQYF. The CDR3 bases are TGTGCCAGCAGTTACGGAAGTCTTTCCTACGAGCAGTACTTC.

Regarding this clonotype: The junction differs from germline at one of its ends, possibly a read error. The chain carries TRBV7-9 and TRBJ1-2; D is ambiguous. Germline CDR1 SEHNR, CDR2 FQNEAQ (reference sequence). This CDR3 spans 15 amino acids. The CDR3 region is CASSYGGEYNYDYTF. The CDR3 DNA sequence: TGTGCCAGCAGCTACGGCGGGGAATATAACTATGACTACACCTTC.

The chain employs TRBV7-2 and TRBJ2-7; 10 nucleotides line up with TRBD1. The DNA end is a closer match to TRBJ2-5, so the J assignment may be wrong. The CDR3 has 15 amino acids. Germline lookup yields CDR1 SGHTA and CDR2 FQGNSA. The CDR3 DNA reads TGTGCCAGCAGCTTTTCTGGGACAGGGGAGGAGACCCAGTACTTC. Its protein product is CASSFSGTGEETQYF.

This rearrangement joins TRBV19 to TRBJ2-1; 12 nucleotides line up with TRBD2. The CDR3 consists of 15 residues. Trimming cost V 3 bases and J 7 bases; bases outside gene matches: 4. Germline CDR1 reads LNHDA; CDR2 reads SQIVND (reference sequence). The CDR3 coding sequence is TGTGCCAGTAGTATGACTAGCGGGAGTTGGAATGAGCAGTTCTTC. Translating gives CASSMTSGSWNEQFF.

In this sample, this clonotype turned up once. This rearrangement joins TRBV7-8 to TRBJ2-1, with 12 positions matching TRBD2. Germline V gene data show CDR1 as SGHVS and CDR2 as FQNEAQ. The J segment lost 5 bases and the V segment lost 2 bases, leaving 16 bases of the junction unmatched. This CDR3 has 20 amino acids. For the CDR3, the DNA is TGTGCCAGCAGCTTAAACAGGTACACTAGCGGGGGGATTCCCCACAATGAGCAGTTCTTC. Protein sequence: CASSLNRYTSGGIPHNEQFF.

This clonotype is categorized as large. V is TRBV7-3 and J is TRBJ2-5; D is perhaps TRBD2 (6 bases). The CDR3 sequence is 13 residues long. Per germline, CDR1 SGHTA and CDR2 FQGTGA. V shed 0 bases and J shed 5 bases, with 7 bases lying between them. The CDR3 loop is CASSLTGGETQYF. The CDR3 DNA sequence: TGTGCCAGCAGCTTAACCGGAGGGGAGACCCAGTACTTC.

The chain is built from TRBV12-3 or TRBV12-4 and TRBJ2-5; D not certain. This CDR3 is built from 11 residues. Trimming took off 6 bases at V and 7 bases at J, with 9 bases between the two ends. CDR3 loop: CASSLVGTQYF. In nucleotides, the CDR3 is TGTGCCAGCAGCCTAGTAGGGACCCAGTACTTC.

CDR3 nucleotides: TGCGCCAGCAGCCAAGGACCCGGGACTAGCGGGGGGCAAGAGACCCAGTACTTC. Translated, it gives CASSQGPGTSGGQETQYF. V gene TRBV4-3 combines with J gene TRBJ2-5, with 15 bases matching TRBD2. The junction had 5 bases not matched to a gene; V was cut back by 1 base and J by 2 bases. Germline lookup yields CDR1 LGHNA and CDR2 YSLEER. CDR3 size: 18 residues.

Ten or more counts support this clonotype. The rearrangement uses TRBV6-5 and TRBJ2-7, with a possible D match to TRBD2 (5 bases). CDR3 length: 12 amino acids. The germline V gene has CDR1 MNHEY and CDR2 SVGAGI. Deletions cut 10 bases from V and 4 bases from J, with 14 bases between. The CDR3 is CAKNRGRYEQYF. Written as DNA, the CDR3 is TGTGCCAAAAACCGGGGTCGATACGAGCAGTACTTC.

The V call is TRBV14, the J call TRBJ1-2, with unresolved D. Germline V CDR1 and CDR2: SGHDN, FVKESK. CDR3 length: 14 residues. The ends were cut back, 1 base at V and 1 base at J, with 7 bases in the middle. CDR3 nucleotide sequence: TGTGCCAGCAGCCAAGGAAACAATAACTATGGCTACACCTTC. This translates into CASSQGNNNYGYTF. The whole variable domain, remainder taken from reference TRBV14 and TRBJ1-2, is EAGVTQFPSHSVIEKGQTVTLRCDPISGHDNLYWYRRVMGKEIKFLLHFVKESKQDESGMPNNRFLAERTGGTYSTLKVQPAELEDSGVYFCASSQGNNNYGYTFGSGTRLTVV.

This clonotype was observed many times. V usage is TRBV20-1 and J usage is TRBJ2-2, with a weak D call TRBD2 (5 bases). Germline V lookup: CDR1 DFQATT, CDR2 SNEGSKA (reference sequence). CDR3 length: 14 residues. V dropped 1 base and J dropped 3 bases, with 9 bases sitting between them. CDR3 loop: CSARADLHTGELFF. CDR3 bases: TGCAGTGCTAGAGCGGACTTACACACCGGGGAGCTGTTTTTT.

CDR3 DNA sequence: TGTGCCTCCCGAGATACAGGGGATGGCGGCTACACCTTC. Translated: CASRDTGDGGYTF. V gene TRBV30 combines with J gene TRBJ1-2, with 7 bases aligning to TRBD1. V lost 7 bases, J lost 8 bases, and 13 bases stayed unmatched. Looked up from germline, CDR1 is GTSNPN and CDR2 is SVGIG (reference sequence). The CDR3 runs 13 residues.

This clonotype was recorded a few times. V gene TRBV12-3 or TRBV12-4 combines with J gene TRBJ2-7; 8 positions match TRBD2. J lost 0 bases, V lost 5 bases, and 9 bases had no gene match. CDR3 length: 16 residues. The CDR3 DNA is TGTGCCAGCAGTCCGAGACTAGCGTCGAGCTCCTACGAGCAGTACTTC. Protein sequence: CASSPRLASSSYEQYF.

The genes are TRBV7-2 and TRBJ1-6, with TRBD1 matching 8 bases. CDR3 size: 17 residues. Trimming at V came to 5 bases and at J to 7 bases, leaving 13 bases not matched to a gene. Germline assignment: CDR1 SGHTA and CDR2 FQGNSA. Written as DNA, the CDR3 is TGTGCCAGCAGCCATCGTCGGACAGGGAAAAGGAATTCACCCCTCCACTTT. Amino acid sequence: CASSHRRTGKRNSPLHF.

The table lists this clonotype with a few counts. CDR3 loop: CATGPGQGPDTQYF. CDR3 nucleotides: TGTGCCACCGGCCCGGGACAGGGGCCAGATACGCAGTATTTT. The chain links TRBV10-3 to TRBJ2-3; TRBD1 matches 10 bases. Per germline, CDR1 ENHRY and CDR2 SYGVKD. This CDR3 comprises 14 residues. V lost 10 bases to trimming and J lost 4 bases; unmatched junction nucleotides: 8.

The V call is TRBV28, the J call TRBJ2-5; unclear D gene. CDR3 length: 16 residues. V dropped 0 bases and J dropped 5 bases, with 16 bases sitting between them. The germline CDR1 and CDR2 sequences are MDHEN and SYDVKM. The CDR3 coding sequence is TGTGCCAGCAGTTTATGGAGGCAGCTAGAGTGGGAGACCCAGTACTTC. It translates to CASSLWRQLEWETQYF.

The V gene is TRBV7-2, the J gene TRBJ2-7; the D is unclear. The CDR3 runs to 13 residues. Trimming left V 1 base short and J 3 bases short, with 7 bases between. Germline assignment: CDR1 SGHTA and CDR2 FQGNSA. This chain's CDR3 is CASSLGSVYEQYF. The CDR3 nucleotides are TGTGCCAGCAGCTTAGGAAGCGTCTACGAGCAGTACTTC.

The rearrangement links TRBV27 to TRBJ1-2; 10 bases align to TRBD1. Germline V gene data show CDR1 as MNHEY and CDR2 as SMNVEV (reference sequence). After removal of 5 bases from V and 4 bases from J, the junction contained 10 bases not matched to a gene. This CDR3 region has 16 residues. In DNA form, the CDR3 reads TGTGCCAGCAGTCCTGGGACAGGGGCTCCTGCCTATGGCTACACCTTC. Residues: CASSPGTGAPAYGYTF.

This clonotype was counted only a few times. V is TRBV7-9 and J is TRBJ2-7, with D perhaps matching TRBD2 (5 bases). Germline assignment: CDR1 SEHNR and CDR2 FQNEAQ (reference sequence). The CDR3 has 15 amino acids. V gave up 5 bases and J gave up 2 bases, with 16 bases separating them. For the CDR3, the DNA is TGTGCCAGCAGCCTCGACCAGCGGAGACCCTACGAGCAGTACTTC. Its translation: CASSLDQRRPYEQYF. Filled out from reference TRBV7-9 and TRBJ2-7, the complete variable domain reads DTGVSQNPRHKITKRGQNVTFRCDPISEHNRLYWYRQTLGQGPEFLTYFQNEAQLEKSRLLSDRFSAERPKGSFSTLEIQRTEQGDSAMYLCASSLDQRRPYEQYFGPGTRLTVT.

This chain connects TRBV7-9 to TRBJ2-3, with D hard to call. The CDR3 is 14 residues long. Germline CDR1 is SEHNR and CDR2 is FQNEAQ (reference sequence). V gave up 2 bases and J gave up 1 base, with 7 bases separating them. The CDR3 DNA reads as TGTGCCAGCAGCTTAAGTTTAGGCACAGATACGCAGTATTTT. This encodes CASSLSLGTDTQYF.

This clonotype was seen a handful of times. This chain joins TRBV7-6 and TRBJ1-4; TRBD1 matches at 7 bases. Germline assignment: CDR1 SGHVS and CDR2 FNYEAQ. The CDR3 is made up of 14 amino acids. The ends lost 5 bases at V and 7 bases at J; junction bases unmatched: 7. CDR3: CASSRQGEIEKLFF. The CDR3 bases are TGTGCCAGCAGCCGACAGGGTGAAATTGAAAAACTGTTTTTT.

This clonotype was recorded a few times. The chain recombines TRBV7-9 with TRBJ1-5; 7 bases map to TRBD1. The CDR3 has 13 residues. Germline CDR1 and CDR2: SEHNR and FQNEAQ (reference sequence). Trimming at V came to 8 bases and at J to 4 bases, leaving 5 bases not matched to a gene. CDR3 region: CASGRTGNQPQHF. The CDR3 bases are TGTGCCAGCGGAAGGACAGGAAATCAGCCCCAGCATTTT.

J is TRBJ1-1 and V is TRBV29-1; D not certain. The CDR3 sequence is 14 residues long. With 7 bases removed from V and 1 base from J, the gap between germline ends came to 16 bases. CDR1 is SQVTM, CDR2 ANQGSEA, per germline. The CDR3 DNA reads TGCAGCGCCCGGCGGGCGGGCCAGAACACTGAAGCTTTCTTT. It codes for CSARRAGQNTEAFF.

This chain links TRBV20-1 with TRBJ2-7; 9 positions agree with TRBD2. This CDR3 has 14 amino acids. CDR1 is DFQATT, CDR2 SNEGSKA, per germline (reference sequence). The trim removed 4 bases at V and 3 bases at J, leaving 7 bases unmatched. Here the CDR3 reads CSATLGGGDYEQYF. The CDR3 nucleotides are TGCAGTGCTACCTTGGGCGGGGGGGACTACGAGCAGTACTTC.

This clonotype was seen only a few times. The chain employs TRBV6-1 and TRBJ2-7; TRBD1 agrees at 10 bases. The V and J ends lost 5 bases and 3 bases, in that order; junction bases with no gene match: 4. The germline gives CDR1 MNHNS, CDR2 SASEGT. The CDR3 covers 14 residues. DNA of the CDR3: TGTGCCAGCAGTATCGGGGACAGGGGCTACGAGCAGTACTTC. Translating it yields CASSIGDRGYEQYF.

This clonotype has a handful of counts. This chain uses TRBV5-6 with TRBJ2-5; possibly TRBD1 for D (5 bases). The CDR3 spans 14 residues. Germline V gene data show CDR1 as SGHDT and CDR2 as YYEEEE. With 0 bases removed from V and 5 bases from J, the gap between germline ends came to 11 bases. The CDR3 region has the DNA TGTGCCAGCAGCTTGGGGGGCAGGCCTGAGACCCAGTACTTC. Translating gives CASSLGGRPETQYF.

This chain links TRBV7-2 with TRBJ2-4; a weak D match, TRBD1 (6 bases). Gene TRBJ2-7 matches the end of the DNA better, so the J call may be wrong. This CDR3 is built from 14 residues. Germline V gives CDR1 SGHTA, CDR2 FQGNSA. Here the CDR3 reads CASSLFAGAYEQYF. The CDR3 DNA reads TGTGCCAGCAGCTTATTTGCAGGGGCCTACGAGCAGTACTTC.